One and the same sample provided the 28 T cell receptor beta chains below, sequenced in a study of blood T cell repertoires in COVID-19 (dated by TCRdb to 2020 to 2022). The method was the immunoSEQ multiplex PCR assay. Held by TCRdb, this immuneACCESS table contains in-frame sequences only and omits some clones. Under half of the omission traces to an unresolved V gene where checked; the cause of the rest is unknown. The sample has under 200,000 clones on record, around 80% of them singletons. The top ten constitute roughly 9.2% of the sample. Material for sequencing was peripheral blood. The receptor source for this set is a woman aged 80 or over with active or convalescent COVID-19.

The chain employs TRBV10-1 and TRBJ2-3; D is perhaps TRBD1 (6 bases). The V and J ends lost 8 bases and 2 bases respectively, with 11 bases between them. The CDR3 is 13 residues long. CDR1 and CDR2 from the germline V gene are WNHNN and SYGVQD (reference sequence). The CDR3 DNA is TGCGCCAGCGGTACAGGGTTCACAGATACGCAGTATTTT. It specifies CASGTGFTDTQYF.

The CDR3 DNA reads TGTGCCTGGAGCAGGTTGCATGAAAAACTGTTTTTT. Protein: CAWSRLHEKLFF. V and J are TRBV30 and TRBJ1-4; no reliable D call. V was shortened by 3 bases and J by 6 bases, with 8 bases between the two germline ends. CDR3 length equals 12 residues. Germline loops: CDR1 GTSNPN, CDR2 SVGIG (reference sequence).

In this sample, this clone turned up once. The chain carries TRBV2 and TRBJ1-2; D is undetermined. Germline CDR1 is SNHLY and CDR2 is FYNNEI. Deletions cut 3 bases from V and 2 bases from J, with 13 bases between. This CDR3 has 15 amino acids. CDR3 sequence reads: CASSDGRQANYGYTF. DNA of the CDR3: TGTGCCAGCAGTGACGGTAGGCAGGCAAACTATGGCTACACCTTC. The variable domain in full, with the rest retrieved from reference TRBV2 and TRBJ1-2, is EPEVTQTPSHQVTQMGQEVILRCVPISNHLYFYWYRQILGQKVEFLVSFYNNEISEKSEIFDDQFSVERPDGSNFTLKIRSTKLEDSAMYFCASSDGRQANYGYTFGSGTRLTVV.

The rearrangement links TRBV6-4 to TRBJ2-1; D is unclear. Germline-derived CDR1 and CDR2 are MRHNA and SNTAGT. Trimming left V 0 bases short and J 6 bases short, with 9 bases between. CDR3 size: 14 residues. CDR3 protein: CASSDSVTTNEQFF. The CDR3 DNA reads TGTGCCAGCAGTGACTCGGTCACAACCAATGAGCAGTTCTTC.

This clone was detected once. The chain is built from TRBV18 and TRBJ2-1; D possibly corresponds to TRBD1 (6 bases). Germline values: CDR1 KGHSH, CDR2 LQKENI. This CDR3 contains 12 residues. Trimming took 5 bases from V and 7 from J, leaving 9 bases between them. The CDR3 DNA reads TGTGCCAGCTCATTTCAGGGGAATGAGCAGTTCTTC. Translation gives CASSFQGNEQFF.

The rearrangement links TRBV6-2 or TRBV6-3 to TRBJ1-1, with no clear D. Germline V CDR1 and CDR2: MNHEY, SVGEGT. The CDR3 runs 15 residues. V was cut by 0 bases and J by 1 base, with 9 bases left in between. The CDR3: CASSYSPSRNTEAFF. Written as DNA, the CDR3 is TGTGCCAGCAGTTACTCGCCCTCCAGGAACACTGAAGCTTTCTTT.

V usage is TRBV6-1 and J usage is TRBJ1-2; TRBD1 aligns across 9 bases. After removal of 6 bases from V and 8 bases from J, the junction contained 7 bases not matched to a gene. CDR1 MNHNS and CDR2 SASEGT come from the germline V gene. The CDR3 covers 13 residues. CDR3 region: CASRVGQGGGYTF. CDR3 in DNA: TGTGCCAGCAGGGTGGGACAGGGCGGCGGCTACACCTTC.

CDR3 sequence reads: CASSPYRETQYF. The DNA of the CDR3 is TGTGCCAGCTCACCATACAGAGAGACCCAGTACTTC. The V call is TRBV18, the J call TRBJ2-5; D gene unclear. The V gene's germline CDR1 is KGHSH and CDR2 LQKENI. The ends were cut back, 2 bases at V and 4 bases at J, with 5 bases in the middle. The CDR3 has 12 amino acids.

CDR3 nucleotides: TGTGCCAGCAGTCTCCTAAGGGGGACAGGGGCCTCTGAAACTGGAGGCTACACCTTC. This translates into CASSLLRGTGASETGGYTF. The V and J genes are TRBV27 and TRBJ1-2, with 10 bases matching TRBD1. J gave up 8 bases and V 5 bases, and 23 bases lay outside the gene matches. The germline V gene encodes CDR1 MNHEY and CDR2 SMNVEV (reference sequence). CDR3 length: 19 amino acids.

The chain has TRBV19 and TRBJ1-3; D is undetermined. The CDR3 has 13 residues. In germline, CDR1 is LNHDA, CDR2 SQIVND (reference sequence). Trimming removed 6 bases from V and 0 bases from J, with 6 bases in between. This chain's CDR3 is CASRTYSGNTIYF. In nucleotides, the CDR3 is TGTGCCAGTAGAACCTACTCTGGAAACACCATATATTTT.

CDR3 region: CASRPTATSYEQYF. The CDR3 DNA sequence: TGTGCCAGCAGGCCGACAGCAACCTCCTACGAGCAGTACTTC. This rearrangement joins TRBV11-2 to TRBJ2-7; TRBD1 is a possible D gene (5 bases). The CDR3 extends over 14 amino acids. Germline V gives CDR1 SGHAT, CDR2 FQNNGV. Trimming stripped 6 bases from V and 0 bases from J, with 12 bases between.

The rearrangement uses TRBV5-8 and TRBJ1-4; no firm D call. The germline V gene encodes CDR1 SGHTS and CDR2 YDEGEE. V shed 0 bases and J shed 8 bases, with 5 bases lying between them. This CDR3 has 12 residues. The CDR3 DNA reads TGTGCCAGCAGCTTGGGCCGGGAAAAACTGTTTTTT. This encodes CASSLGREKLFF.

The chain recombines TRBV24-1 with TRBJ1-2; D gene unclear. Germline values: CDR1 KGHDR, CDR2 SFDVKD. The CDR3 is 10 residues long. The CDR3 DNA sequence: TGTGCGGTTAGTGCCTATGGCTACACCTTC. It yields the protein CAVSAYGYTF.

V is TRBV5-1 and J is TRBJ2-2, with TRBD1 as a possible D gene (7 bases). The V gene lost 3 bases and the J gene lost 7 bases, with 13 bases spanning the gap. There are 14 residues in the CDR3. Germline CDR1 reads SGHRS; CDR2 reads YFSETQ. CDR3 sequence: CASSWRGPGGELFF. The CDR3 DNA reads as TGCGCCAGCAGCTGGAGGGGGCCCGGCGGGGAGCTGTTTTTT.

Note on this clone: At one end, the junction sequence differs from germline, possibly due to a read error. In DNA form, the CDR3 reads TGTGCTAGTGGATTGGGGCTCGGGGCTTTCTTT. It specifies CASGLGLGAFF. The chain employs TRBV12-5 and TRBJ1-1; maybe TRBD1 (5 bases). This CDR3 comprises 11 residues. Germline lookup yields CDR1 LGHNT and CDR2 FRNRAP.

The rearrangement joins TRBV28 to TRBJ1-2; 7 bases map to TRBD1. V was clipped by 8 bases and J by 6 bases; unmatched bases: 15. This CDR3 is built from 15 residues. The germline gives CDR1 MDHEN, CDR2 SYDVKM. The CDR3 region has the DNA TGTGCCAGCCACCGAGGGGGCAGGACAGCCCATGGCTACACCTTC. It yields the protein CASHRGGRTAHGYTF.

The chain carries TRBV7-2 and TRBJ1-2; TRBD1 might be the D (6 bases). Germline CDR1 reads SGHTA; CDR2 reads FQGNSA. This CDR3 has 14 amino acids. V lost 8 bases to trimming and J lost 4 bases, with 17 bases between them. The CDR3: CASGSGQSSYGYTF. The CDR3 DNA sequence: TGTGCCAGCGGATCTGGACAGAGCTCCTATGGCTACACCTTC. Full variable domain (rest looked up from reference TRBV7-2 and TRBJ1-2): GAGVSQSPSNKVTEKGKDVELRCDPISGHTALYWYRQSLGQGLEFLIYFQGNSAPDKSGLPSDRFSAERTGGSVSTLTIQRTQQEDSAVYLCASGSGQSSYGYTFGSGTRLTVV.

The table lists this clone with a count of one. The CDR3 coding sequence is TGTGCCAGCAGTGAGGAACTAGCAGTAGTGTATACGCAGTATTTT. Translated, it gives CASSEELAVVYTQYF. This chain joins TRBV6-1 and TRBJ2-3; a possible D gene is TRBD2 (6 bases). The CDR3 totals 15 residues. In germline, CDR1 is MNHNS, CDR2 SASEGT. The V gene lost 3 bases and the J gene lost 7 bases, with 17 bases spanning the gap.

The chain employs TRBV1 and TRBJ2-7; the table's D call, TRBD1, has no DNA check behind it. TRBV1 is described as a pseudogene. This CDR3 is 18 amino acids long. Written as DNA, the CDR3 is TGCACCAGCAGCCAAGACCCCCCCCCGGGACAGGGGGCCTACGAGCAGTACTTC. It codes for CTSSQDPPPGQGAYEQYF.

V usage is TRBV7-2 and J usage is TRBJ2-5, with TRBD1 identical over 10 bases. CDR3 length: 18 residues. The ends lost 4 bases at V and 4 bases at J; junction bases unmatched: 15. In germline, CDR1 is SGHTA, CDR2 FQGNSA. CDR3 DNA: TGTGCCAGCAGCTCCGTCCTCGGACAGGGGGTAGTAAGAGAGACCCAGTACTTC. Protein product: CASSSVLGQGVVRETQYF.

CDR3 sequence: CASSLGVLAPEQFF. In DNA form, the CDR3 reads TGTGCCAGCAGCTTGGGGGTGCTAGCGCCTGAGCAGTTCTTC. The genes are TRBV5-8 and TRBJ2-1, with D possibly matching TRBD2 (6 bases). Looked up from germline, CDR1 is SGHTS and CDR2 is YDEGEE. V was trimmed by 0 bases and J by 9 bases, leaving 13 bases between them. The CDR3 is 14 residues long.

This clone was seen only once. The rearrangement joins TRBV6-6 to TRBJ2-7; TRBD1 matches at 11 bases. J gave up 3 bases and V 2 bases, and 6 bases lay outside the gene matches. The CDR3 length is 16 residues. Germline CDR1 is MNHNY and CDR2 is SVGAGI (reference sequence). Here the CDR3 DNA reads TGTGCCAGCAGTTACGGGCCGGGGACAGGGGGCTACGAGCAGTACTTC. Its translation is CASSYGPGTGGYEQYF.

This chain links TRBV9 with TRBJ1-2; 10 bases match TRBD1. J was trimmed by 8 bases and V by 4 bases; bases with no gene match: 8. Germline V gene lookup returns CDR1 SGDLS and CDR2 YYNGEE. The CDR3 covers 14 residues. CDR3 residues: CASSTRQGAGGYTF. The CDR3 nucleotides read TGTGCCAGCAGCACCCGACAGGGGGCTGGGGGCTACACCTTC.

V usage is TRBV6-2 or TRBV6-3 and J usage is TRBJ2-2, with D perhaps matching TRBD2 (5 bases). The CDR3 sequence is 17 residues long. V lost 6 bases and J 3 bases, leaving 20 bases between the germline ends. Germline CDR1 reads MNHEY; CDR2 reads SVGEGT. The chain's CDR3 is CASSTPALPRDTGELFF. Here the CDR3 DNA reads TGTGCCAGCAGCACCCCGGCCCTCCCGAGGGACACCGGGGAGCTGTTTTTT.

The chain joins TRBV11-3 to TRBJ2-1; the D gene is possibly TRBD2 (6 bases). CDR1 and CDR2 from the germline V gene are SGHNT and YENEEA. The CDR3 has 16 residues. With 2 bases removed from V and 4 bases from J, the gap between germline ends came to 15 bases. CDR3 loop: CASSLYPGTEYNEQFF. The CDR3 region has the DNA TGTGCCAGCAGCTTATACCCCGGGACTGAGTACAATGAGCAGTTCTTC.

The CDR3 reads CAISDQWDMGNTIYF. In nucleotides, the CDR3 is TGTGCCATCAGTGACCAATGGGACATGGGAAACACCATATATTTT. The rearrangement links TRBV10-3 to TRBJ1-3, with D tentatively TRBD1 (6 bases). This CDR3 region has 15 residues. CDR1 and CDR2 (germline): ENHRY, SYGVKD. Trimming shortened V by 3 bases and J by 4 bases, and 13 bases separated the two germline ends.

The chain uses TRBV6-5 and TRBJ1-2; 7 positions agree with TRBD1. CDR1 and CDR2 (germline): MNHEY, SVGAGI. V lost 2 bases and J lost 4; bases outside the gene matches: 10. The CDR3 runs to 16 residues. CDR3 residues: CASSYQGTASTYGYTF. The CDR3 nucleotides are TGTGCCAGCAGTTACCAGGGGACAGCGTCGACCTATGGCTACACCTTC.

This clone turned up a few times. The genes are TRBV2 and TRBJ1-4, with 9 nucleotides matching TRBD1. The CDR3 runs to 13 residues. CDR1 and CDR2 (germline): SNHLY, FYNNEI. J lost 5 bases, V lost 7 bases, and 2 bases had no gene match. CDR3 sequence: CASKGTGNEKLFF. The CDR3 bases are TGTGCCAGCAAAGGGACAGGGAATGAAAAACTGTTTTTT. Looking up the rest from reference TRBV2 and TRBJ1-4 gives the full variable domain: EPEVTQTPSHQVTQMGQEVILRCVPISNHLYFYWYRQILGQKVEFLVSFYNNEISEKSEIFDDQFSVERPDGSNFTLKIRSTKLEDSAMYFCASKGTGNEKLFFGSGTQLSVL.